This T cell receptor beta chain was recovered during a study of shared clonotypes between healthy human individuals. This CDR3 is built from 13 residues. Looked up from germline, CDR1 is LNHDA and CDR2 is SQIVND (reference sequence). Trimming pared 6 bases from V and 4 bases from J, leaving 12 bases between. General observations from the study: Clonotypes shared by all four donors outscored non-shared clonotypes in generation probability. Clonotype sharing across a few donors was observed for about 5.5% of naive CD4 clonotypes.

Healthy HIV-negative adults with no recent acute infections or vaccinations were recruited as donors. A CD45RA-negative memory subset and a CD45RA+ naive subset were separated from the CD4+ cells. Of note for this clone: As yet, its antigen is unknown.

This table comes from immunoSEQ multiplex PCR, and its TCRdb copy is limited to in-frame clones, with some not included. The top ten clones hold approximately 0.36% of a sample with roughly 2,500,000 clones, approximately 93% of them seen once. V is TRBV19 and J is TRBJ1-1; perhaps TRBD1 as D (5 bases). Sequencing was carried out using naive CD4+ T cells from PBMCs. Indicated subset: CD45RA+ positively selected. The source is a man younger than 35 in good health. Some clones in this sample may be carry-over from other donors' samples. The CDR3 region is CASSLGHFTEAFF. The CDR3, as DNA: TGTGCCAGTAGCCTAGGACATTTCACTGAAGCTTTCTTT.